This T cell receptor beta chain originates from a study of shared clonotypes between healthy human individuals. Findings and caveats of the study: Compared with memory subsets, naive subsets generally had larger estimated richness.

Germline CDR1 MNHEY, CDR2 SVGAGI. This CDR3 comprises 16 residues. J gave up 6 bases and V 4 bases, and 6 bases lay outside the gene matches. The authors divided CD4+ cells into CD45RA+ naive and CD45RA-negative memory subsets. Using immunoSEQ multiplex PCR, the repertoire was profiled, and TCRdb retains in-frame clones only, with some absent. The sample has around 1 million clones, roughly 72% seen once. In the case of this clone: What it binds is not known.

The genes are TRBV6-5 and TRBJ2-7, with 16 nucleotides matching TRBD2. Sequenced input: memory CD4+ T cells sorted from blood. The subset was: CD45RA-negative fraction. This TCR derives from a man between 18 and 29 years old in good health. CDR3 nucleotides: TGTGCCAGCAGTTCGGGACTAGCGGGAGGGGCCCCCGAGCAGTACTTC. It translates to CASSSGLAGGAPEQYF.